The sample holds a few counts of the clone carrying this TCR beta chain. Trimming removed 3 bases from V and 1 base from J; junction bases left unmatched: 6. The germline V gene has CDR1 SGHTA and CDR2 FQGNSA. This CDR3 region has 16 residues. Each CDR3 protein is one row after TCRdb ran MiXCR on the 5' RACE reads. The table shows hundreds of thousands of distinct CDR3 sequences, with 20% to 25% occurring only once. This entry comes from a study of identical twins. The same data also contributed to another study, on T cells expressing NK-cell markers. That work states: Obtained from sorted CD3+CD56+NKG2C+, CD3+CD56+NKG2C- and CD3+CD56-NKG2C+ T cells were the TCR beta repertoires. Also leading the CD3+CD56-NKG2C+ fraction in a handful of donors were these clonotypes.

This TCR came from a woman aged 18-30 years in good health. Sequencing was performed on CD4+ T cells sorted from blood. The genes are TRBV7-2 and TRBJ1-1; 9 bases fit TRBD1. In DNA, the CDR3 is TGTGCCAGCAGCTTCACAGGGGGCTTAAGGAACACTGAAGCTTTCTTT. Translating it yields CASSFTGGLRNTEAFF.